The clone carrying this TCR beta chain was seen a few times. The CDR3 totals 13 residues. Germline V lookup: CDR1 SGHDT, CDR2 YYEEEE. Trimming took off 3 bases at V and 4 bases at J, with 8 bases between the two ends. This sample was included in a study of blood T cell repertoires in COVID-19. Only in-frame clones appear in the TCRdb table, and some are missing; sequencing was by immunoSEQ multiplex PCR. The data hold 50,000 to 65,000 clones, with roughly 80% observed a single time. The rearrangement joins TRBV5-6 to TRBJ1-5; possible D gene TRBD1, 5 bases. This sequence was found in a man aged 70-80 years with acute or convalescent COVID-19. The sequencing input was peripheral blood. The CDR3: CASSSGLNQPQHF. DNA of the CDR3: TGTGCCAGCAGCTCAGGGCTAAATCAGCCCCAGCATTTT. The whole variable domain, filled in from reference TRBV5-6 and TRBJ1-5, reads DAGVTQSPTHLIKTRGQQVTLRCSPKSGHDTVSWYQQALGQGPQFIFQYYEEEERQRGNFPDRFSGHQFPNYSSELNVNALLLGDSALYLCASSSGLNQPQHFGDGTRLSIL.